This T cell receptor (beta chain) comes out of a study of blood T cell repertoires in COVID-19. Study in general: PBMCs, B-cell-depleted T cells, or T cells were the source of the cDNA or gDNA that made up the material.

The V end lost 0 bases, the J end lost 10 bases, and 14 bases lay between the germline ends. The CDR3 totals 14 residues. Per germline, CDR1 SGHKS and CDR2 YYEKEE (reference sequence). In the original workflow: Cell counts per sample came from amplifying reference gene primers. Libraries were prepared by immunoSEQ multiplex PCR; TCRdb keeps only in-frame clonotypes and omits some of them. V and J calls and clone size come straight from that table; D and trimming were deduced from the DNA. In the table there are fewer than 400,000 clones, 85% of which are singletons. Sequences were obtained from peripheral blood. This TCR came from a woman between 18 and 30 years old with acute or convalescent COVID-19. The rearrangement links TRBV5-5 to TRBJ1-3, with a possible D match to TRBD1 (5 bases). CDR3 coding DNA: TGTGCCAGCAGCTTGGATGCAGGGCCAGGGACCATATATTTT. The encoded protein is CASSLDAGPGTIYF. Using reference TRBV5-5 and TRBJ1-3 for the parts outside the CDR3, the full variable domain is DAGVTQSPTHLIKTRGQQVTLRCSPISGHKSVSWYQQVLGQGPQFIFQYYEKEERGRGNFPDRFSARQFPNYSSELNVNALLLGDSALYLCASSLDAGPGTIYFGEGSWLTVV.